This entry concerns a single TCR beta chain. This receptor's antigen is unknown. No base-level quality is on record; no much larger clone is a single base apart. The trial excluded patients who had a history of autoimmune disease or were on systemic immunosuppression. Peripheral blood for TCR sequencing was drawn from every dose cohort at baseline, at cycle 4 day 1 and at cycle 7 day 1. Samples came from an open-label, multicenter, first-in-human phase I dose-escalation trial of ivuxolimab. Adults with locally advanced or metastatic melanoma, renal cell, hepatocellular, or head and neck squamous cell carcinoma were enrolled in the trial. CD4+ and CD8+ T cells were sorted separately from peripheral blood before TCR sequencing. To sequence the TCRbeta CDR3 region, genomic DNA was isolated from the sorted cells. TCRbeta CDR3 regions were sequenced using the immunoSEQ Assay. In its TCRdb copy, this immuneACCESS table keeps in-frame sequences only and misses some clones. Where compared with another copy, unresolved V genes explain less than half of these, and the others have no known cause. Present in this sample are tens of thousands of clones, 91% of which were seen just once. The biggest ten clones account for 25% to 30% of the sample.

Its CDR3 holds 15 amino acids, cysteine through phenylalanine. The kept DNA is CDR3 alone, 45 bases in frame from the first base. Deletion took 1 base off V and 7 bases off J, with a span of 14 bases between the germline ends. CDR1 and CDR2, looked up from the germline V gene, are SGHDN and FVKESK. The data belong to a study of OX40 agonist ivuxolimab in advanced cancers. Broadly, across the study: Ivuxolimab, which targeted the costimulatory receptor OX40 (CD134), was an agonistic, fully human IgG2 monoclonal antibody. A male proportion of around 83% and a mean age of around 60 years, ranging from roughly 23 to 80, were recorded for the dose-escalation cohort. Patients were allowed to have had prior anti-PD-1, anti-PD-L1 or anti-CTLA-4 therapy, and 40% of the dose-escalation patients had been treated with checkpoint inhibitors. The point of sequencing TCRbeta in the periphery was to test whether ivuxolimab changed TCR sequence diversity and drove clonal T-cell expansion. Intravenous ivuxolimab was administered to patients every 2 weeks at six dose levels: 0.01, 0.1, 0.3, 1.5, 3 and 10 mg/kg. The paper covers the monotherapy dose-escalation part of the phase I ivuxolimab trial, which included N of about 50 patients. Three dose-escalation patients achieved partial responses, one with hepatocellular carcinoma and two with cutaneous melanoma. Among the 52 dose-escalation patients, about 19 had hepatocellular carcinoma, roughly 15 melanoma, 9 renal cell carcinoma and 9 head and neck cancer. On the study overall, not on this receptor specifically: Low levels of normalized T-cell clonal expansion were also seen in some patients who did not respond. Partial responders in the 0.1-3.0 mg/kg groups had among the lowest normalized peripheral clonal expansion, especially among CD8+ T cells. Clonal expansion of both CD4+ and CD8+ blood T cells was observed from baseline to week 6 at doses 0.1 to 3.0 mg/kg. After ivuxolimab, more expanded clones were found on average in CD8+ T cells than in CD4+ T cells. Antigen specificity was not determined for the clonally expanded peripheral T cells.

The sequence joins TRBV14 to TRBJ2-4, with TRBD1 as a weak D call on 5 bases. Sequences were derived from CD4+ or CD8+ T cells sorted from blood, sampled in a trial of the OX40 agonist ivuxolimab. This sequence originates from an adult with an advanced solid tumor such as melanoma, head and neck, liver or kidney cancer. The DNA is as follows: TGTGCCAGCAGCCAAGGGGGCGGAATTAGGAACATTCAGTACTTC. Translated, it reads CASSQGGGIRNIQYF. When the CDR3 is completed using the reference TRBV14 and TRBJ2-4 genes on either side, the full variable domain is EAGVTQFPSHSVIEKGQTVTLRCDPISGHDNLYWYRRVMGKEIKFLLHFVKESKQDESGMPNNRFLAERTGGTYSTLKVQPAELEDSGVYFCASSQGGGIRNIQYFGAGTRLSVL.